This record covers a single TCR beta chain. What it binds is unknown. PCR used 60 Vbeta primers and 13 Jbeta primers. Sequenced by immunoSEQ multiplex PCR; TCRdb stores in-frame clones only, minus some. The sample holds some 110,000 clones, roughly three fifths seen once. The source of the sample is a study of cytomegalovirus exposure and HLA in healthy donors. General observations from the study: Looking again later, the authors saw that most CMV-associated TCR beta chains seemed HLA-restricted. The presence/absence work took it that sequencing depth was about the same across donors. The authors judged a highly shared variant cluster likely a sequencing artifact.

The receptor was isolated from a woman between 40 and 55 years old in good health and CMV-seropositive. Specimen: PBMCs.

CDR3 nucleotide sequence: TGTGCCAGCAGTTCCCTGGGGGCAGGGGGAGGCAATCAGCCCCAGCATTTT. Translation: CASSSLGAGGGNQPQHF. The rearrangement joins TRBV27 to TRBJ1-5; 7 bases are a match to TRBD1. From germline, CDR1 is MNHEY and CDR2 SMNVEV (reference sequence). V lost 4 bases and J lost 2; bases outside the gene matches: 11. The CDR3 runs 17 residues.